Listed below are T cell receptor beta chains from one sample, sequenced in a study of CD8+CD57+ T cells in acquired aplastic anemia. TCRdb processed the reads anew with MiXCR; each CDR3 protein has one entry. The table lists around 200,000 distinct CDR3 sequences, 65% of them singletons. Sequenced: sorted CD4+, CD8+, or CD8+CD57+ T cells (not recorded which) from PBMCs. Every receptor here comes from a human donor with aplastic anemia. The CDR3 runs from the conserved cysteine through the conserved F or W. D genes are given only for firm matches. The listing skips clone size in some rows; elsewhere it reads once, few, many or a size class.

cdr3_aa: CASSQDGTGGSADTQYF
cdr3_nt: TGCGCCAGCAGCCAAGATGGGACAGGGGGCTCCGCAGATACGCAGTATTTT
clone_size: -
d_call: TRBD1
v_call: TRBV4-1
j_call: TRBJ2-3

cdr3_aa: CATSDIPPRELFF
cdr3_nt: TGTGCCACCAGTGATATCCCCCCAAGGGAGCTGTTTTTT
clone_size: few
d_call: -
v_call: TRBV24-1
j_call: TRBJ2-2

cdr3_aa: CSASAREPYEQYF
cdr3_nt: TGCAGTGCTTCTGCCAGGGAACCTTACGAGCAGTACTTC
clone_size: -
d_call: -
v_call: TRBV20-1
j_call: TRBJ2-7

cdr3_aa: CASSKAEGGYTF
cdr3_nt: TGTGCCAGTAGTAAAGCGGAGGGAGGCTACACCTTC
clone_size: -
d_call: -
v_call: TRBV19
j_call: TRBJ1-2

cdr3_aa: CSARGGGRGGSSYEQYF
cdr3_nt: TGCAGTGCTAGAGGGGGCGGGAGGGGAGGGAGCTCCTACGAGCAGTACTTC
clone_size: once
d_call: TRBD2
v_call: TRBV20-1
j_call: TRBJ2-7

cdr3_aa: CASSLRVRTEAFF
cdr3_nt: TGTGCCAGTAGTTTACGGGTTAGGACTGAAGCTTTCTTT
clone_size: -
d_call: -
v_call: TRBV19
j_call: TRBJ1-1

cdr3_aa: CAISDESYEQYF
cdr3_nt: TGTGCCATCAGTGACGAATCTTACGAGCAGTACTTC
clone_size: -
d_call: -
v_call: TRBV10-3
j_call: TRBJ2-7

cdr3_aa: CASRRQGTDTQYF
cdr3_nt: TGTGCCAGCAGACGACAGGGCACAGATACGCAGTATTTT
clone_size: once
d_call: -
v_call: TRBV9
j_call: TRBJ2-3

cdr3_aa: CSARWETQYF
cdr3_nt: TGCAGTGCTAGATGGGAGACCCAGTACTTC
clone_size: few
d_call: -
v_call: TRBV20-1
j_call: TRBJ2-5

cdr3_aa: CASSVGPAHTDEQFF
cdr3_nt: TGTGCCAGCAGCGTGGGACCAGCGCATACCGATGAGCAGTTCTTC
clone_size: -
d_call: -
v_call: TRBV9
j_call: TRBJ2-1

cdr3_aa: CAISERGYSNQPQHF
cdr3_nt: TGTGCCATCAGTGAGAGGGGATATAGCAATCAGCCCCAGCATTTT
clone_size: -
d_call: -
v_call: TRBV10-3
j_call: TRBJ1-5

cdr3_aa: CSVRTSNQPQHF
cdr3_nt: TGCAGCGTTAGGACGAGCAATCAGCCCCAGCATTTT
clone_size: -
d_call: -
v_call: TRBV29-1
j_call: TRBJ1-5

cdr3_aa: CAGGTVDQPQHF
cdr3_nt: TGTGCCGGCGGGACAGTAGATCAGCCCCAGCATTTT
clone_size: -
d_call: TRBD1
v_call: TRBV19
j_call: TRBJ1-5

cdr3_aa: CASSSGRIYEQYF
cdr3_nt: TGTGCCAGCAGCTCCGGCCGAATCTACGAGCAGTACTTC
clone_size: many
d_call: -
v_call: TRBV5-6
j_call: TRBJ2-7

cdr3_aa: CASSPMGRANEQFF
cdr3_nt: TGCGCCAGCAGCCCTATGGGCAGGGCGAATGAGCAGTTCTTC
clone_size: -
d_call: -
v_call: TRBV7-9
j_call: TRBJ2-1

cdr3_aa: CATSDPRTGVYTDTQYF
cdr3_nt: TGTGCCACCAGTGACCCTCGGACAGGGGTTTACACAGATACGCAGTATTTT
clone_size: many
d_call: TRBD1
v_call: TRBV24-1
j_call: TRBJ2-3

cdr3_aa: CSAREGRRETQYF
cdr3_nt: TGCAGTGCGAGGGAAGGCAGGCGGGAGACCCAGTACTTC
clone_size: -
d_call: -
v_call: TRBV20-1
j_call: TRBJ2-5

cdr3_aa: CASSEIIGLAGEDDEQFF
cdr3_nt: TGTGCCAGCAGTGAAATTATAGGACTAGCGGGAGAGGACGATGAGCAGTTCTTC
clone_size: -
d_call: TRBD2
v_call: TRBV25-1
j_call: TRBJ2-1

cdr3_aa: CASSSSDRGNQPQHF
cdr3_nt: TGTGCCAGCAGCTCATCCGACAGGGGAAATCAGCCCCAGCATTTT
clone_size: -
d_call: TRBD1
v_call: TRBV7-9
j_call: TRBJ1-5

cdr3_aa: CASSEGSYEQYF
cdr3_nt: TGTGCCAGCAGTGAAGGGAGCTACGAGCAGTACTTC
clone_size: few
d_call: -
v_call: TRBV2
j_call: TRBJ2-7

cdr3_aa: CASSLAATNTQYF
cdr3_nt: TGTGCCAGCAGCTTAGCCGCCACAAATACGCAGTATTTT
clone_size: -
d_call: -
v_call: TRBV7-6
j_call: TRBJ2-3

cdr3_aa: CSASDRADTQYF
cdr3_nt: TGCAGCGCCTCGGACAGGGCGGATACGCAGTATTTT
clone_size: -
d_call: TRBD1
v_call: TRBV29-1
j_call: TRBJ2-3

cdr3_aa: CSATRDQYSQETQYF
cdr3_nt: TGCAGTGCCACCCGGGACCAATACTCGCAAGAGACCCAGTACTTC
clone_size: many
d_call: -
v_call: TRBV20-1
j_call: TRBJ2-5

cdr3_aa: CASSIGGTDTEAFF
cdr3_nt: TGTGCCAGTAGTATCGGGGGGACAGACACTGAAGCTTTCTTT
clone_size: -
d_call: TRBD1
v_call: TRBV19
j_call: TRBJ1-1

cdr3_aa: CASSIDLEVTEAFF
cdr3_nt: TGTGCCAGTAGTATAGATCTGGAGGTCACTGAAGCTTTCTTT
clone_size: few
d_call: -
v_call: TRBV19
j_call: TRBJ1-1

cdr3_aa: CASSPPSGLSTDTQYF
cdr3_nt: TGTGCCAGCAGCCCCCCCTCGGGACTTAGCACAGATACGCAGTATTTT
clone_size: -
d_call: -
v_call: TRBV5-6
j_call: TRBJ2-3

cdr3_aa: CASKTSGDTGELFF
cdr3_nt: TGTGCCAGCAAAACTAGCGGGGACACCGGGGAGCTGTTTTTT
clone_size: -
d_call: TRBD2
v_call: TRBV19
j_call: TRBJ2-2

cdr3_aa: CASSEKRNTEAFF
cdr3_nt: TGTGCCAGTAGCGAAAAGAGGAACACTGAAGCTTTCTTT
clone_size: -
d_call: -
v_call: TRBV19
j_call: TRBJ1-1

cdr3_aa: CASSLAENEAFF
cdr3_nt: TGTGCCAGCAGCTTAGCGGAGAATGAAGCTTTCTTT
clone_size: -
d_call: -
v_call: TRBV7-2
j_call: TRBJ1-1

cdr3_aa: CASKLAWGSGSGAYEQYF
cdr3_nt: TGTGCCAGCAAACTAGCCTGGGGGTCGGGCAGTGGAGCCTACGAGCAGTACTTC
clone_size: -
d_call: -
v_call: TRBV7-2
j_call: TRBJ2-7

cdr3_aa: CASSQDGDYQPQHF
cdr3_nt: TGTGCCAGCAGCCAAGATGGGGACTATCAGCCCCAGCATTTT
clone_size: many
d_call: -
v_call: TRBV3-1
j_call: TRBJ1-5

cdr3_aa: CASSLRQANSPLHF
cdr3_nt: TGTGCCAGCAGTTTAAGGCAGGCGAATTCACCCCTCCACTTT
clone_size: -
d_call: -
v_call: TRBV12-3/TRBV12-4
j_call: TRBJ1-6

cdr3_aa: CASSWDSNTEAFF
cdr3_nt: TGTGCCAGCAGCTGGGACAGTAACACTGAAGCTTTCTTT
clone_size: many
d_call: TRBD1
v_call: TRBV5-6
j_call: TRBJ1-1

cdr3_aa: CSASAGLAGNNEQFF
cdr3_nt: TGCAGTGCTAGCGCAGGACTAGCGGGGAACAATGAGCAGTTCTTC
clone_size: -
d_call: TRBD2
v_call: TRBV20-1
j_call: TRBJ2-1

cdr3_aa: CATSDQSSGLNEQFF
cdr3_nt: TGTGCCACCAGTGATCAATCTAGCGGACTCAATGAGCAGTTCTTC
clone_size: -
d_call: TRBD2
v_call: TRBV24-1
j_call: TRBJ2-1

cdr3_aa: CASSWETQVNSPLHF
cdr3_nt: TGTGCCAGCAGCTGGGAGACACAGGTTAATTCACCCCTCCACTTT
clone_size: -
d_call: -
v_call: TRBV5-1
j_call: TRBJ1-6

cdr3_aa: CATSSQQHGGAYEQYF
cdr3_nt: TGTGCCACCAGCAGCCAACAACACGGGGGGGCCTACGAGCAGTACTTC
clone_size: -
d_call: TRBD2
v_call: TRBV15
j_call: TRBJ2-7

cdr3_aa: CSARRDRNTEAFF
cdr3_nt: TGCAGTGCTAGACGAGACCGAAACACTGAAGCTTTCTTT
clone_size: once
d_call: -
v_call: TRBV20-1
j_call: TRBJ1-1

cdr3_aa: CATNGGPTNYGYTF
cdr3_nt: TGTGCCACCAACGGGGGCCCCACTAACTATGGCTACACCTTC
clone_size: -
d_call: -
v_call: TRBV24-1
j_call: TRBJ1-2

cdr3_aa: CASSGGQPQETQYF
cdr3_nt: TGTGCCAGCAGTGGGGGACAGCCACAAGAGACCCAGTACTTC
clone_size: -
d_call: TRBD1
v_call: TRBV2
j_call: TRBJ2-5

cdr3_aa: CSASRQGASGELFF
cdr3_nt: TGCAGTGCTAGTAGACAGGGGGCGTCCGGGGAGCTGTTTTTT
clone_size: -
d_call: TRBD1
v_call: TRBV20-1
j_call: TRBJ2-2

cdr3_aa: CASKWGGANTGELFF
cdr3_nt: TGTGCCAGCAAATGGGGGGGCGCGAACACCGGGGAGCTGTTTTTT
clone_size: -
d_call: -
v_call: TRBV2
j_call: TRBJ2-2

cdr3_aa: CSVEAEPGELFF
cdr3_nt: TGCAGCGTTGAGGCAGAACCCGGGGAGCTGTTTTTT
clone_size: many
d_call: -
v_call: TRBV29-1
j_call: TRBJ2-2

cdr3_aa: CASSLSFWETQYF
cdr3_nt: TGTGCCAGTAGCCTCTCTTTTTGGGAGACCCAGTACTTC
clone_size: once
d_call: -
v_call: TRBV19
j_call: TRBJ2-5

cdr3_aa: CSANPGSSGETYEQYF
cdr3_nt: TGCAGTGCTAACCCCGGCTCTAGCGGGGAAACCTACGAGCAGTACTTC
clone_size: -
d_call: TRBD2
v_call: TRBV20-1
j_call: TRBJ2-7

cdr3_aa: CATSRDRTFYGYTF
cdr3_nt: TGTGCCACCAGCAGAGACCGGACCTTCTATGGCTACACCTTC
clone_size: -
d_call: -
v_call: TRBV15
j_call: TRBJ1-2

cdr3_aa: CAINSAGGSTGELFF
cdr3_nt: TGTGCCATCAATTCGGCGGGAGGAAGCACCGGGGAGCTGTTTTTT
clone_size: once
d_call: TRBD2
v_call: TRBV10-3
j_call: TRBJ2-2

cdr3_aa: CASSVAVLGEQFF
cdr3_nt: TGTGCCAGCAGCGTAGCGGTTTTGGGTGAGCAGTTCTTC
clone_size: -
d_call: -
v_call: TRBV9
j_call: TRBJ2-1

cdr3_aa: CSVWDRKEQFF
cdr3_nt: TGCAGCGTTTGGGACAGGAAGGAGCAGTTCTTC
clone_size: -
d_call: TRBD1
v_call: TRBV29-1
j_call: TRBJ2-1

cdr3_aa: CASSLAGTDNEKLFF
cdr3_nt: TGTGCCAGCAGCCTCGCCGGGACAGATAATGAAAAACTGTTTTTT
clone_size: -
d_call: TRBD1
v_call: TRBV7-9
j_call: TRBJ1-4

cdr3_aa: CASSLEGIHGYTF
cdr3_nt: TGTGCCAGCAGCTTAGAAGGGATCCATGGCTACACCTTC
clone_size: once
d_call: -
v_call: TRBV7-9
j_call: TRBJ1-2

cdr3_aa: CASSARSGQQETQYF
cdr3_nt: TGTGCCAGTAGTGCCCGGTCGGGACAACAAGAGACCCAGTACTTC
clone_size: -
d_call: -
v_call: TRBV19
j_call: TRBJ2-5

cdr3_aa: CASSLGLIVSGYTF
cdr3_nt: TGTGCCAGCAGCTTAGGTCTAATTGTAAGCGGCTACACCTTC
clone_size: -
d_call: -
v_call: TRBV7-9
j_call: TRBJ1-2

cdr3_aa: CATSDGPRQFF
cdr3_nt: TGTGCCACCAGTGACGGCCCTCGGCAGTTCTTC
clone_size: few
d_call: -
v_call: TRBV24-1
j_call: TRBJ2-1

cdr3_aa: CASSLSSGAHNEQFF
cdr3_nt: TGTGCCAGCAGCTTATCTTCGGGGGCCCACAATGAGCAGTTCTTC
clone_size: -
d_call: -
v_call: TRBV7-8
j_call: TRBJ2-1

cdr3_aa: CASSFRDQAPEQYF
cdr3_nt: TGCGCCAGCAGCTTCCGGGACCAAGCCCCCGAGCAGTACTTC
clone_size: -
d_call: -
v_call: TRBV5-1
j_call: TRBJ2-7

cdr3_aa: CASSSGQGNEKLFF
cdr3_nt: TGCGCCAGCAGCTCTGGACAGGGCAATGAAAAACTGTTTTTT
clone_size: -
d_call: TRBD1
v_call: TRBV5-1
j_call: TRBJ1-4

cdr3_aa: CATSDVTAPHYGYTF
cdr3_nt: TGTGCCACCAGTGATGTGACAGCACCGCACTATGGCTACACCTTC
clone_size: -
d_call: -
v_call: TRBV24-1
j_call: TRBJ1-2

cdr3_aa: CAISGGPPSYEQYF
cdr3_nt: TGTGCCATCAGTGGCGGGCCTCCCTCCTACGAGCAGTACTTC
clone_size: -
d_call: -
v_call: TRBV10-3
j_call: TRBJ2-7

cdr3_aa: CASSSVGLAGTDTQYF
cdr3_nt: TGTGCCAGCAGCTCGGTTGGACTAGCGGGCACAGATACGCAGTATTTT
clone_size: -
d_call: TRBD2
v_call: TRBV7-3
j_call: TRBJ2-3